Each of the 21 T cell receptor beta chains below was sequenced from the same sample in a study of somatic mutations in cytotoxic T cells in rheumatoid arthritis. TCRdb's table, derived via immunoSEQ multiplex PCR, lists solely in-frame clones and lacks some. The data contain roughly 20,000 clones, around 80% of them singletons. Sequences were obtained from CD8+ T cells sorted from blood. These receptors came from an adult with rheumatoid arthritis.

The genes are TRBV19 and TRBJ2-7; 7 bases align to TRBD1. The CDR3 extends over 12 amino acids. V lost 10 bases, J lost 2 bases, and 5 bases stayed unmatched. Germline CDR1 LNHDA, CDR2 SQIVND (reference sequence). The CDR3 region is CATVDRTYEQYF. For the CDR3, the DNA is TGTGCCACCGTGGACAGGACCTACGAGCAGTACTTC.

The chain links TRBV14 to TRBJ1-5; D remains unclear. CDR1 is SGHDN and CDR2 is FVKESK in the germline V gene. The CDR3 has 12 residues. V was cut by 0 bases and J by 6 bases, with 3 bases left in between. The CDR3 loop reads CASSQDPQPQHF. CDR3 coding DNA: TGTGCCAGCAGCCAAGATCCTCAGCCCCAGCATTTT.

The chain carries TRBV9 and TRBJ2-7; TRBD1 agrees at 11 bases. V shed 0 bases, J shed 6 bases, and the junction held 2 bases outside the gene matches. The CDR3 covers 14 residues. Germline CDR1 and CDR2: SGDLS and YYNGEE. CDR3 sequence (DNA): TGTGCCAGCAGCGTAGGAGGGACAGGGGGCGAGCAGTACTTC. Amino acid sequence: CASSVGGTGGEQYF. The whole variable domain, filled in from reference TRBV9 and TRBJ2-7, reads DSGVTQTPKHLITATGQRVTLRCSPRSGDLSVYWYQQSLDQGLQFLIQYYNGEERAKGNILERFSAQQFPDLHSELNLSSLELGDSALYFCASSVGGTGGEQYFGPGTRLTVT.

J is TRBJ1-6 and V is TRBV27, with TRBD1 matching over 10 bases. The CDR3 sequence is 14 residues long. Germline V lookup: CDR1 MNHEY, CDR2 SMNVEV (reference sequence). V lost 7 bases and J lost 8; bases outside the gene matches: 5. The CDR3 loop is CASTPGQGDSPLHF. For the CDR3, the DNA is TGTGCCAGCACCCCCGGACAGGGGGATTCACCCCTCCACTTT.

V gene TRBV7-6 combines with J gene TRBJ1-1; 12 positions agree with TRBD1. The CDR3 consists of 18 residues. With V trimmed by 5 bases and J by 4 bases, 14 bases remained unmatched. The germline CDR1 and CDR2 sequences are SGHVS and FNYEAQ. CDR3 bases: TGTGCCAGCAGCCGCGCCGGGACAGGGGGCCCCCTTGGCACTGAAGCTTTCTTT. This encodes CASSRAGTGGPLGTEAFF.

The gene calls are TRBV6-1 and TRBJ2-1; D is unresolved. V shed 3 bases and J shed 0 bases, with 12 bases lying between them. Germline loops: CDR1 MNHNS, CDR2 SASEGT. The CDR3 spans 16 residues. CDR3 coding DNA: TGTGCCAGCAGTGAGGAATTCGGCGGCTCCTACAATGAGCAGTTCTTC. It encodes CASSEEFGGSYNEQFF.

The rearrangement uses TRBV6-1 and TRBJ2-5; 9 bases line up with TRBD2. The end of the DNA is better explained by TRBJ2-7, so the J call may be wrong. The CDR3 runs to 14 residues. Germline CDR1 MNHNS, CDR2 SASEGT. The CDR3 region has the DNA TGTGCCAGCAAACGGCTAGCGGGGCTCCACGAGCAGTACTTC. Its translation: CASKRLAGLHEQYF.

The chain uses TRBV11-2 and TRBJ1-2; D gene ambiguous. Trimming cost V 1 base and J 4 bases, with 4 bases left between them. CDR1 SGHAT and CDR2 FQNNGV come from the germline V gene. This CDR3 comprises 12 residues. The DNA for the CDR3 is TGTGCCAGCAGCTTAGGGGCCTATGGCTACACCTTC. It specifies CASSLGAYGYTF.

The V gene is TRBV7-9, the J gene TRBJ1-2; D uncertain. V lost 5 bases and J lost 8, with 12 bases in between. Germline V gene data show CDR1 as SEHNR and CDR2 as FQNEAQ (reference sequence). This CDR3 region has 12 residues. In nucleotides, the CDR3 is TGTGCCAGCAGCCTCCGGGAGGAAGGCTACACCTTC. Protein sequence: CASSLREEGYTF.

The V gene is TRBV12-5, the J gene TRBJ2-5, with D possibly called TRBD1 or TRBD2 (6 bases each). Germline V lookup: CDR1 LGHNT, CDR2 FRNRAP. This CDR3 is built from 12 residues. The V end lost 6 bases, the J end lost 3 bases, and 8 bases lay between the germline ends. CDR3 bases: TGTGCTAGTGGAGGGGGGAAAGAGACCCAGTACTTC. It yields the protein CASGGGKETQYF.

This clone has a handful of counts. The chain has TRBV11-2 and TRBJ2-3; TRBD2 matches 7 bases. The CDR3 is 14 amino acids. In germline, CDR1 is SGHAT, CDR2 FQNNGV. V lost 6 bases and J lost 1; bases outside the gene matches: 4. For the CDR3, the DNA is TGTGCCAGCAGAAGCGGGATACGCACAGATACGCAGTATTTT. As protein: CASRSGIRTDTQYF.

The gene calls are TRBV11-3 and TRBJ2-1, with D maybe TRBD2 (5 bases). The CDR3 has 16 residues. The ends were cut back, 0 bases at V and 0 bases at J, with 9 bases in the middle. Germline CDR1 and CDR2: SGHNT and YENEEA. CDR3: CASSLERTYSYNEQFF. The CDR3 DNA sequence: TGTGCCAGCAGCTTAGAGAGGACTTACTCCTACAATGAGCAGTTCTTC.

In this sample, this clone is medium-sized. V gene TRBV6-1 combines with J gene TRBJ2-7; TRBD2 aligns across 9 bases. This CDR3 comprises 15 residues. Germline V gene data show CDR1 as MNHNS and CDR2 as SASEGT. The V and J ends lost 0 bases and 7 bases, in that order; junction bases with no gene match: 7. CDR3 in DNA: TGTGCCAGCAGTGAAGCTGCCAGCGGGGGGCAAGAGCAGTACTTC. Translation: CASSEAASGGQEQYF.

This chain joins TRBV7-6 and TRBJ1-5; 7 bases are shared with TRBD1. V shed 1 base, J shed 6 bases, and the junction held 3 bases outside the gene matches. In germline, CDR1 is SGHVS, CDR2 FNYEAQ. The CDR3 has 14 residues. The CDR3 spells CASSLETGRQPQHF. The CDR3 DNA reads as TGTGCCAGCAGCTTAGAGACAGGGCGTCAGCCCCAGCATTTT.

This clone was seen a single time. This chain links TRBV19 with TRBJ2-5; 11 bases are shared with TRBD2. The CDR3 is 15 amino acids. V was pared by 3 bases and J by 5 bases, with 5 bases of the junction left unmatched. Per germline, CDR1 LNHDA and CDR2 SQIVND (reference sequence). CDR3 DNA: TGTGCCAGTAGTATTTTAGCGGGGGGGTCGGAGACCCAGTACTTC. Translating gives CASSILAGGSETQYF. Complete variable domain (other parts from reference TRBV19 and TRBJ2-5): DGGITQSPKYLFRKEGQNVTLSCEQNLNHDAMYWYRQDPGQGLRLIYYSQIVNDFQKGDIAEGYSVSREKKESFPLTVTSAQKNPTAFYLCASSILAGGSETQYFGPGTRLLVL.

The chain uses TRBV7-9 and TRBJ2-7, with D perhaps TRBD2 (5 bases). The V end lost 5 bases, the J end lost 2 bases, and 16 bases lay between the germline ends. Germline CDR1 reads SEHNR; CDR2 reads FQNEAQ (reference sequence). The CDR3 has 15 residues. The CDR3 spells CASSGGRAYPYEQYF. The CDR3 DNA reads TGTGCCAGCAGCGGAGGCAGAGCCTATCCCTACGAGCAGTACTTC.

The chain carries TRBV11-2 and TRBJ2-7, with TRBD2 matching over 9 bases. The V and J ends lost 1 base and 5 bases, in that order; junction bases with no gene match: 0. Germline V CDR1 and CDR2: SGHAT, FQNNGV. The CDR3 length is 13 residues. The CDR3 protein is CASSLGGRDEQYF. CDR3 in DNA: TGTGCCAGCAGCTTAGGCGGGAGGGACGAGCAGTACTTC.

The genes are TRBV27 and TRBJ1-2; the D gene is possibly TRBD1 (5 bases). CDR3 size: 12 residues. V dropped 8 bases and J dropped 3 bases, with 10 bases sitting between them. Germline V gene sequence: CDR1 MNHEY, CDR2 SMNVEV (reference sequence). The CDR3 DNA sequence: TGTGCCAGCGGGGGGACGGACTATGGCTACACCTTC. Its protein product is CASGGTDYGYTF.

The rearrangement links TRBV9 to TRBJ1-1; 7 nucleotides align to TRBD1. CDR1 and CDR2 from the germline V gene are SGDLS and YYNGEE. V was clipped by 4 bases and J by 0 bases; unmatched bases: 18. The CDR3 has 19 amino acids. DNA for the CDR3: TGTGCCAGCAGCCCACGACCGGGACAGCAAGTTTGGATGAACACTGAAGCTTTCTTT. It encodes CASSPRPGQQVWMNTEAFF.

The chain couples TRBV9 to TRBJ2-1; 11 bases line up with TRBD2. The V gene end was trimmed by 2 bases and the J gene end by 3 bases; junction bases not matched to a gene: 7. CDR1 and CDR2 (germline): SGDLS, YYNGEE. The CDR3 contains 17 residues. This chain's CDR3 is CASSVRSGGAFYNEQFF. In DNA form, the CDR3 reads TGTGCCAGCAGCGTTCGTAGCGGGGGGGCTTTCTACAATGAGCAGTTCTTC.

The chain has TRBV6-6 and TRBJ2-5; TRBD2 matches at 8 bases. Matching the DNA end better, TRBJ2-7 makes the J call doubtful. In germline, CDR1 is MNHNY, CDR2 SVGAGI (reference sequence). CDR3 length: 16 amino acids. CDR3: CASSYSKQRGNYEQYF. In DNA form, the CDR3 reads TGTGCCAGCAGTTACTCGAAACAGCGGGGGAACTACGAGCAGTACTTC.